Below are 2 T cell receptor beta chains sequenced from a single sample in a study of T cells in Graves' hyperthyroidism and ophthalmopathy. The investigators amplified TCR beta CDR3 regions from RNA transcripts. In the first-round RT-PCR of the TCR CDR3, the HTBI primer set was used. MiXCR was run by TCRdb on the multiplex PCR reads, yielding one entry per CDR3 protein. The sample records around 600,000 distinct CDR3 sequences, approximately 15% being singletons. Sequencing used blood. The receptors were gathered from a woman aged 45-65 years with Graves' ophthalmopathy.

A word on this clonotype: A read error may explain this, as a much larger clone is one base away. The chain recombines TRBV24-1 with TRBJ1-2, with 8 bases aligning to TRBD1. The length of the CDR3 is 15 residues. Germline-derived CDR1 and CDR2 are KGHDR and SFDVKD. The CDR3 DNA follows: TGTGCCACCAATGATCGACGACAGGGGAACTATGGCTACACCTTC. Translated: CATNDRRQGNYGYTF.

In this sample, this clonotype turned up many times. This rearrangement joins TRBV3-1 to TRBJ1-5; TRBD1 agrees at 9 bases. There are 15 residues in the CDR3. The V segment lost 1 base and the J segment 4 bases; nucleotides outside the gene matches: 2. Looked up from germline, CDR1 is LGHDT and CDR2 is YNNKEL (reference sequence). The CDR3 protein is CASSQGTGANQPQHF. DNA for the CDR3: TGTGCCAGCAGCCAAGGGACAGGGGCGAATCAGCCCCAGCATTTT. Full variable domain (remainder filled in from reference TRBV3-1 and TRBJ1-5): DTAVSQTPKYLVTQMGNDKSIKCEQNLGHDTMYWYKQDSKKFLKIMFSYNNKELIINETVPNRFSPKSPDKAHLNLHINSLELGDSAVYFCASSQGTGANQPQHFGDGTRLSIL.